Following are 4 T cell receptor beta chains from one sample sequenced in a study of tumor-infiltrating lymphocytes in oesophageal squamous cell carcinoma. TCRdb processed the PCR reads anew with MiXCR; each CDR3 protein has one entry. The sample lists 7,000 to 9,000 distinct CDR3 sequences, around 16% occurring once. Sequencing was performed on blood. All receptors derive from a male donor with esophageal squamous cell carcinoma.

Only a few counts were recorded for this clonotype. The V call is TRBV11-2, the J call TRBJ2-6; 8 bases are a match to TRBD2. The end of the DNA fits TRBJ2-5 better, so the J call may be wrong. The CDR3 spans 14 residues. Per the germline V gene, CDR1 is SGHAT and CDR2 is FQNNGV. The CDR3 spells CASSLDSGVGTQYF. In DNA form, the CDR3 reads TGTGCCAGCAGCTTAGATAGCGGGGTGGGGACCCAGTACTTC.

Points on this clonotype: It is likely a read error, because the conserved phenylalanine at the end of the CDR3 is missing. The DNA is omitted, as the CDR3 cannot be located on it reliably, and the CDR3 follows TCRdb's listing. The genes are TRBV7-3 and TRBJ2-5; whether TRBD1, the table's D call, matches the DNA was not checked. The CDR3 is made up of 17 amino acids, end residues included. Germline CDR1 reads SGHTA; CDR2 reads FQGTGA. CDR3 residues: CASSLKGRGGSPLHFGN.

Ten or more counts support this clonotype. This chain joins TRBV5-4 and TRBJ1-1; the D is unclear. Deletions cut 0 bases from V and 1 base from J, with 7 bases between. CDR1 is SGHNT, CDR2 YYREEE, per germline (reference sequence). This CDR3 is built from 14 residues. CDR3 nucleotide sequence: TGTGCCAGCAGCTTGGTGAATACGAACACTGAAGCTTTCTTT. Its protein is CASSLVNTNTEAFF.

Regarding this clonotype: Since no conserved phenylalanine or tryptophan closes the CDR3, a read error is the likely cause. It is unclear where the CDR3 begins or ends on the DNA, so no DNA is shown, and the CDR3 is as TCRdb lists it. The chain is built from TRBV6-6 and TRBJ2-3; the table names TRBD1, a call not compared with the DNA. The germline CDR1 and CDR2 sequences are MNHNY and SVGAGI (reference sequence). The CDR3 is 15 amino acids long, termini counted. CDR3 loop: CASKTGGPETQYFGP.